This record looks at one TCR beta chain sequence and its context. The source of the sample is a study of blood T cell repertoires in COVID-19. Study context: The study drew acute and convalescent COVID-19 samples from the United States, Italy and Spain. Sources were T cells, B-cell-depleted T cells, or PBMCs; the material itself was cDNA or gDNA.

Per the original data handling: How many nucleated cells were present was estimated from reference gene primer amplification. Sequencing was performed with immunoSEQ multiplex PCR; in TCRdb, only in-frame clones are kept and a portion is missing. For V, J and clone size, that table is used; D and trimming come from the DNA. The sample records around 60,000 clones, nearly 95% being singletons. Specimen: peripheral blood. The sequence was collected from a middle-aged man with active COVID-19.

The CDR3: CASSFGQGIDTQYF. The CDR3 nucleotides read TGTGCCAGCAGCTTTGGCCAGGGAATCGATACGCAGTATTTT. This sequence joins TRBV7-9 and TRBJ2-3; TRBD1 might be the D (5 bases). The V end was cut by 3 bases, the J end by 6 bases, with 13 bases between. Germline V gene sequence: CDR1 SEHNR, CDR2 FQNEAQ (reference sequence). The CDR3 loop spans 14 amino acids.